One sample yielded the 5 T cell receptor beta chains listed below, sequenced in a study of shared clonotypes between healthy human individuals. The method was immunoSEQ multiplex PCR; TCRdb's version includes in-frame clones alone and lacks a portion of them. The sample shows 2,500,000 or so clones, less than 95% of them seen only once. Specimen: naive CD4+ T cells from PBMCs. Subset reported: CD45RA+ positively selected. The receptors here all came from a man between 18 and 29 years old in good health. Some clones in this sample may be carry-over from other donors' samples.

This sequence joins TRBV10-3 and TRBJ2-3; 12 bases agree with TRBD2. Trimming at V came to 6 bases and at J to 4 bases, leaving 11 bases not matched to a gene. Germline CDR1 ENHRY, CDR2 SYGVKD. The CDR3 runs 17 residues. The DNA for the CDR3 is TGTGCCATCAGCCCTTGGACTAGCGGGGCCTCCGCAGATACGCAGTATTTT. Translation: CAISPWTSGASADTQYF.

This sequence joins TRBV5-5 and TRBJ2-1; the match to TRBD2 covers 9 bases. The CDR3 is 16 amino acids. The germline V gene has CDR1 SGHKS and CDR2 YYEKEE (reference sequence). With V trimmed by 0 bases and J by 9 bases, 10 bases remained unmatched. CDR3 region: CASSLAYSGSVPEQFF. CDR3 sequence (DNA): TGTGCCAGCAGCTTGGCGTATAGCGGGAGTGTCCCTGAGCAGTTCTTC.

This clone was detected once. Other DNA sequences from this sample encode an identical CDR3 as well. The CDR3 protein is CASSSGRGEQYF. CDR3 in DNA: TGCGCCAGCAGTTCCGGCAGGGGGGAGCAGTACTTC. This chain links TRBV5-1 with TRBJ2-7; 7 bases are a match to TRBD1. The CDR3 runs to 12 residues. The V segment lost 5 bases and the J segment 7 bases; nucleotides outside the gene matches: 6. Per germline, CDR1 SGHRS and CDR2 YFSETQ. Complete variable domain (other parts from reference TRBV5-1 and TRBJ2-7): KAGVTQTPRYLIKTRGQQVTLSCSPISGHRSVSWYQQTPGQGLQFLFEYFSETQRNKGNFPGRFSGRQFSNSRSEMNVSTLELGDSALYLCASSSGRGEQYFGPGTRLTVT.

The rearrangement links TRBV5-1 to TRBJ1-2; D may be TRBD1 (6 bases). Germline V lookup: CDR1 SGHRS, CDR2 YFSETQ. The V gene lost 4 bases and the J gene lost 7 bases, with 11 bases spanning the gap. The CDR3 runs to 12 residues. The CDR3 is CASSPDSTGYTF. The CDR3 nucleotides read TGCGCCAGCAGCCCGGACAGTACTGGCTACACCTTC.

The chain carries TRBV14 and TRBJ1-4; D remains ambiguous. In germline, CDR1 is SGHDN, CDR2 FVKESK. Trimming shortened V by 1 base and J by 15 bases, and 15 bases separated the two germline ends. There are 13 residues in the CDR3. This CDR3 reads CASSQGSSSRVFF. The CDR3 coding sequence is TGTGCCAGCAGCCAAGGCTCGTCGTCTAGGGTGTTTTTT. Together with reference TRBV14 and TRBJ1-4, the CDR3 gives the full variable domain: EAGVTQFPSHSVIEKGQTVTLRCDPISGHDNLYWYRRVMGKEIKFLLHFVKESKQDESGMPNNRFLAERTGGTYSTLKVQPAELEDSGVYFCASSQGSSSRVFFGSGTQLSVL.